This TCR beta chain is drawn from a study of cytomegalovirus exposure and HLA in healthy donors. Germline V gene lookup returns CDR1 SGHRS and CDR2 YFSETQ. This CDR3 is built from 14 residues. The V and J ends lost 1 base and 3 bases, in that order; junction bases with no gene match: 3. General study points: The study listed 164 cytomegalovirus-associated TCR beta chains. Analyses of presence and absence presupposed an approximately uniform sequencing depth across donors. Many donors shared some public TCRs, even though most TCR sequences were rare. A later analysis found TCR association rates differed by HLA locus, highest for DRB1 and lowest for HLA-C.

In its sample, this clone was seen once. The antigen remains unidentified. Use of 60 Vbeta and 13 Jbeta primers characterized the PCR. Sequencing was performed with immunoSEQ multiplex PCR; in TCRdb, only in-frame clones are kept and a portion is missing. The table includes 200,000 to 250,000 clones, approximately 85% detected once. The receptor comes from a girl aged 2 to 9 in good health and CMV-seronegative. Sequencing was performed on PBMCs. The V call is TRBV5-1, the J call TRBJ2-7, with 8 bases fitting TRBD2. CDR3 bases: TGCGCCAGCAGCTTGTCGCTAGCGGGCTACGAGCAGTACTTC. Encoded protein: CASSLSLAGYEQYF.